This T cell receptor beta chain was sequenced during a study of T cell responses to AZD1222 COVID-19 vaccine. Comment on this clone: Its antigen remains unknown.

Study-wide points: The study identified only five to seven AZD1222 recipients as seropositive at baseline.

Clones were read by immunoSEQ multiplex PCR, and TCRdb kept only the in-frame ones, dropping some. This table has approximately 170,000 clones, about 90% appearing once. CDR3 length: 14 residues. CDR1 and CDR2 (germline): SGHTA, FQGTGA. Deletions cut 0 bases from V and 4 bases from J, with 6 bases between. This specimen consisted of peripheral blood, obtained 28 days after the second AZD1222 dose. This receptor was identified in an adult who received the AZD1222 COVID-19 vaccine. The genes are TRBV7-3 and TRBJ2-2; D uncertain. The CDR3 coding sequence is TGTGCCAGCAGCTTAACCCATTTCACCGGGGAGCTGTTTTTT. Protein sequence: CASSLTHFTGELFF. Drawing the rest from reference TRBV7-3 and TRBJ2-2, the complete variable domain is GAGVSQTPSNKVTEKGKYVELRCDPISGHTALYWYRQSLGQGPEFLIYFQGTGAADDSGLPNDRFFAVRPEGSVSTLKIQRTERGDSAVYLCASSLTHFTGELFFGEGSRLTVL.